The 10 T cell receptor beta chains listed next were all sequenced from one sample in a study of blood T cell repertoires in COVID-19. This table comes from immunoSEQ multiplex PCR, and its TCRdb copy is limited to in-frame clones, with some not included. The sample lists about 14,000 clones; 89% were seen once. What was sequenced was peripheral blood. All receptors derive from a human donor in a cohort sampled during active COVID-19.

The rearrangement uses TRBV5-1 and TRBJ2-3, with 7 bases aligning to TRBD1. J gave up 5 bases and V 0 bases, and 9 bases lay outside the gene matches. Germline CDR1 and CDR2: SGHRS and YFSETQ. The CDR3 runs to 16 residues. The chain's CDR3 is CASSLVKGQGVDTQYF. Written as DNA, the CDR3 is TGCGCCAGCAGCTTGGTTAAGGGCCAGGGGGTAGATACGCAGTATTTT. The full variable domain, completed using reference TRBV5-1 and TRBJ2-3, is KAGVTQTPRYLIKTRGQQVTLSCSPISGHRSVSWYQQTPGQGLQFLFEYFSETQRNKGNFPGRFSGRQFSNSRSEMNVSTLELGDSALYLCASSLVKGQGVDTQYFGPGTRLTVL.

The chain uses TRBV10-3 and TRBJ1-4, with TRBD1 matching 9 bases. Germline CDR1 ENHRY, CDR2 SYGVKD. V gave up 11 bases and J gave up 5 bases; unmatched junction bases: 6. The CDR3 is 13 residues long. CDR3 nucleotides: TGTGCCCTCGCCGGGACAGGGAATGAAAAACTGTTTTTT. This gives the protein CALAGTGNEKLFF.

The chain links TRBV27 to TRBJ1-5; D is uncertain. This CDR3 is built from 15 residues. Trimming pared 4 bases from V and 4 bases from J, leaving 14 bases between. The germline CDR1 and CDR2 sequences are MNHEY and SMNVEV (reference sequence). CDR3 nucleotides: TGTGCCAGCAGTTACCGGCCGGCGGCGAATCAGCCCCAGCATTTT. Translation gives CASSYRPAANQPQHF.

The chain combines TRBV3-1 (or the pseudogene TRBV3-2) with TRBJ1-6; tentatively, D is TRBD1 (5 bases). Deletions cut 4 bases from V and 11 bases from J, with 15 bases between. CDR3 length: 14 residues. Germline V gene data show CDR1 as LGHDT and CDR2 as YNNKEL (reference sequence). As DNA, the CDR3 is TGTGCCAGCAGCCCCGGGAGGCAGGGCACACCCCTCCACTTT. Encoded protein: CASSPGRQGTPLHF.

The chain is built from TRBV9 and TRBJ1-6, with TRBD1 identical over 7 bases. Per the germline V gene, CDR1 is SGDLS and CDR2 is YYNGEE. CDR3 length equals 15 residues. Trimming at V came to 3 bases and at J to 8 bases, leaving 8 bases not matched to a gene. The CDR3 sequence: CASSERQGSDSPLHF. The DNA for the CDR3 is TGTGCCAGCAGCGAAAGACAGGGAAGTGATTCACCCCTCCACTTT.

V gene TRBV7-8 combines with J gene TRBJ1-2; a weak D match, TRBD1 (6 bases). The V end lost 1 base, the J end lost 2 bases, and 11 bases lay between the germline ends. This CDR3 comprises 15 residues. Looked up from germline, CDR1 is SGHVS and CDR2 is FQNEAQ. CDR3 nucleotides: TGTGCCAGCAGCTTAGTGGACAGAGTGAACTATGGCTACACCTTC. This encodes CASSLVDRVNYGYTF. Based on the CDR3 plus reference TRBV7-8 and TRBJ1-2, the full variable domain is GAGVSQSPRYKVAKRGQDVALRCDPISGHVSLFWYQQALGQGPEFLTYFQNEAQLDKSGLPSDRFFAERPEGSVSTLKIQRTQQEDSAVYLCASSLVDRVNYGYTFGSGTRLTVV.

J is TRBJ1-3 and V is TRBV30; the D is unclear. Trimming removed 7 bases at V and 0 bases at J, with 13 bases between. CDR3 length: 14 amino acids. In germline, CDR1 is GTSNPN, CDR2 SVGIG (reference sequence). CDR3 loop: CALKPGISGNTIYF. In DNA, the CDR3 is TGTGCCTTAAAACCGGGGATCTCTGGAAACACCATATATTTT. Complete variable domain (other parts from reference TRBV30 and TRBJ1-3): SQTIHQWPATLVQPVGSPLSLECTVEGTSNPNLYWYRQAAGRGLQLLFYSVGIGQISSEVPQNLSASRPQDRQFILSSKKLLLSDSGFYLCALKPGISGNTIYFGEGSWLTVV.

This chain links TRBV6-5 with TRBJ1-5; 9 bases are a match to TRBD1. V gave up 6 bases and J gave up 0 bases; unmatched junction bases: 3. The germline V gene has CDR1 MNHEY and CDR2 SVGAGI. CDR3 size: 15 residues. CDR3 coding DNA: TGTGCCAGCAGGCGGGACAGGGCTAGCAATCAGCCCCAGCATTTT. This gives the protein CASRRDRASNQPQHF.

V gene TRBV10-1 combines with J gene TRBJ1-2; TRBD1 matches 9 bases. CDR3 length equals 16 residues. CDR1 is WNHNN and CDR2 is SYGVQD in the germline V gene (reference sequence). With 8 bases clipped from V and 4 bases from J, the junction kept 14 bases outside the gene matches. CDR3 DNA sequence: TGCGCCAGCCATCGCTGGACAGGGGCGAGGATCTATGGCTACACCTTC. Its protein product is CASHRWTGARIYGYTF.

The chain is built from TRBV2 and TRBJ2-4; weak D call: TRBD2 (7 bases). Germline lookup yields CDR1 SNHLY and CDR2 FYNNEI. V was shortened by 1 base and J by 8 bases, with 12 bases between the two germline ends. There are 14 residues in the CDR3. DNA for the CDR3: TGTGCCAGCAGTGAAGGTGGGGGGGCGGACATTCAGTACTTC. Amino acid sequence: CASSEGGGADIQYF. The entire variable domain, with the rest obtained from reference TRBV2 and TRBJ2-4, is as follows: EPEVTQTPSHQVTQMGQEVILRCVPISNHLYFYWYRQILGQKVEFLVSFYNNEISEKSEIFDDQFSVERPDGSNFTLKIRSTKLEDSAMYFCASSEGGGADIQYFGAGTRLSVL.